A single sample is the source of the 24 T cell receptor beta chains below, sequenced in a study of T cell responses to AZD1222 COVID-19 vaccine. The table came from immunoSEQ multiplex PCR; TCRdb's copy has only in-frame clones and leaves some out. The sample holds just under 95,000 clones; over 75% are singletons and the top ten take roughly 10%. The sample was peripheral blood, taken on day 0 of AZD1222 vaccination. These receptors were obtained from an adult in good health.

CDR3: CASSEWKGTIYF. The CDR3 DNA reads as TGTGCCAGCAGCGAATGGAAGGGAACCATATATTTT. The chain carries TRBV5-6 and TRBJ1-3; no clear D. The CDR3 consists of 12 residues. CDR1 is SGHDT, CDR2 YYEEEE, per germline. The V end lost 4 bases, the J end lost 10 bases, and 12 bases lay between the germline ends.

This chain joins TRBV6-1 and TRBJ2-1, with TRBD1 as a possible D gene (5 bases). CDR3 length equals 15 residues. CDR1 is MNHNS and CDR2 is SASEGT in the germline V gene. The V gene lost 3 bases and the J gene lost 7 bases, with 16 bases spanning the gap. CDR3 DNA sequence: TGTGCCAGCAGTGAGGACCTAGGGGCCTGGAATGAGCAGTTCTTC. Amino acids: CASSEDLGAWNEQFF.

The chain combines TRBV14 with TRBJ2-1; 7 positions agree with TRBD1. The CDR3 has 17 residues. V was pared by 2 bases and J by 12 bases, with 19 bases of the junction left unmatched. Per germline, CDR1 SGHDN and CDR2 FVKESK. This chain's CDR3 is CASSQNPPRSWPGGQFF. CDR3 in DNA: TGTGCCAGCAGCCAAAACCCCCCCAGGAGCTGGCCAGGGGGGCAGTTCTTC.

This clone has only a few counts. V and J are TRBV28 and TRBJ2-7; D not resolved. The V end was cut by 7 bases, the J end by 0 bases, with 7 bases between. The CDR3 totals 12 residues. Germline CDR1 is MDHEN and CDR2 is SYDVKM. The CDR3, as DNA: TGTGCCAGCAAATCCAGCTCCTACGAGCAGTACTTC. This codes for CASKSSSYEQYF.

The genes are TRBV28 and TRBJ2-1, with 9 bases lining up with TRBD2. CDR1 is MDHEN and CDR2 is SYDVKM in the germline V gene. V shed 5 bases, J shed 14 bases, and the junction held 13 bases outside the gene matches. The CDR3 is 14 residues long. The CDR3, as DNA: TGTGCCAGCAGTCTCGAATTTAGCGGGAGAGCGGAGTTCTTC. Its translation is CASSLEFSGRAEFF.

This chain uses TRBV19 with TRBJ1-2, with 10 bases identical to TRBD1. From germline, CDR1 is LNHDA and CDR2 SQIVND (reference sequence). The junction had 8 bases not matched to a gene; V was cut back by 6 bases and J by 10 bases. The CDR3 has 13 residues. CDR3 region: CASSWDRGLDYTF. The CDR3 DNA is TGTGCCAGTAGCTGGGACAGGGGCTTAGACTACACCTTC.

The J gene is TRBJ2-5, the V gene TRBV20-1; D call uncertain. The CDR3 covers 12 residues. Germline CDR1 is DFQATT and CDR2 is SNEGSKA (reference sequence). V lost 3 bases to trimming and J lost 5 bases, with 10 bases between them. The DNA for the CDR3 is TGCAGTGCTAGTATCGGGCGTGAGACCCAGTACTTC. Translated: CSASIGRETQYF.

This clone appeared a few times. The CDR3 DNA sequence: TGTGCCAGTACCAGGGTTGGAGGCGGCTATGGCTACACCTTC. Amino acids: CASTRVGGGYGYTF. This sequence joins TRBV19 and TRBJ1-2, with a possible D match to TRBD1 (5 bases). Germline V gives CDR1 LNHDA, CDR2 SQIVND (reference sequence). CDR3 length equals 14 residues. The V end was cut by 7 bases, the J end by 4 bases, with 16 bases between.

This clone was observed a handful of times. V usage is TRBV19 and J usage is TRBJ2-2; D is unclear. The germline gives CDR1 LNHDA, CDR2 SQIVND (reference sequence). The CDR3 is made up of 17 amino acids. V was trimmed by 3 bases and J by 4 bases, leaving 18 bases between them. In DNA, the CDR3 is TGTGCCAGTAGTATTATCTTGGGAAGGGAAGGCACCGGGGAGCTGTTTTTT. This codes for CASSIILGREGTGELFF.

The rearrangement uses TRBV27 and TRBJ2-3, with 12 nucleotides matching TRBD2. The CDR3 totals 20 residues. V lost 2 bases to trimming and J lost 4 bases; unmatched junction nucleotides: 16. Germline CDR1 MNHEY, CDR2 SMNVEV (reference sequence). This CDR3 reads CASSLTPGLAGYRPSDTQYF. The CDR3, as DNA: TGTGCCAGCAGTTTAACCCCCGGACTAGCGGGGTATCGTCCCTCAGATACGCAGTATTTT.

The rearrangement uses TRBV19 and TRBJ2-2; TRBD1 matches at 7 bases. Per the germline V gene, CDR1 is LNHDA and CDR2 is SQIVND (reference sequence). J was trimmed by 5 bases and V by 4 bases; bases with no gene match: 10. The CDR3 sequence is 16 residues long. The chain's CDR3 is CASSTGTDIRTGELFF. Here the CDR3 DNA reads TGTGCCAGTAGTACCGGGACAGACATTCGGACCGGGGAGCTGTTTTTT.

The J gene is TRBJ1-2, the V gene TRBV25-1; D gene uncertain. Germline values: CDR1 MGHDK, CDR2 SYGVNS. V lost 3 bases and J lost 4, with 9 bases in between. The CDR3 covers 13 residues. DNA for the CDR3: TGTGCCAGCAGTGATGGCCTCTTCTATGGCTACACCTTC. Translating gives CASSDGLFYGYTF.

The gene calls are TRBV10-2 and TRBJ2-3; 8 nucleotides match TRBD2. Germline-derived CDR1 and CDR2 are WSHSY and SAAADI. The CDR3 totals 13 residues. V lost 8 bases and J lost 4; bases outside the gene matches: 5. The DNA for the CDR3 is TGCGCCAGCTCGAAAGCGGGGGCAGATACGCAGTATTTT. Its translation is CASSKAGADTQYF.

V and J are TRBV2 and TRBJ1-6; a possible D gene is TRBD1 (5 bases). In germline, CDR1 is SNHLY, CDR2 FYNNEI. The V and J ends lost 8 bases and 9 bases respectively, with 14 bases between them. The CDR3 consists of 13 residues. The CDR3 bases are TGTGCCAGCGGGGCGGCAGTCGGTTCACCCCTCCACTTT. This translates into CASGAAVGSPLHF.

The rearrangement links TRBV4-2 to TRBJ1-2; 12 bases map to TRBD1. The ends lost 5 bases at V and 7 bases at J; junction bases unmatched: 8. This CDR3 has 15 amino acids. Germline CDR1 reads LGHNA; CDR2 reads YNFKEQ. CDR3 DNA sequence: TGTGCCAGCAGCTTATCCGGGACAGGGGGCCCTGGCTACACCTTC. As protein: CASSLSGTGGPGYTF.

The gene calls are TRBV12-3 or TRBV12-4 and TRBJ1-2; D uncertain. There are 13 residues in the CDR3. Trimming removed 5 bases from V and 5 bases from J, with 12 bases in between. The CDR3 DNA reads TGTGCCAGCAGTCGAGGCTACACATATGGCTACACCTTC. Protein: CASSRGYTYGYTF.

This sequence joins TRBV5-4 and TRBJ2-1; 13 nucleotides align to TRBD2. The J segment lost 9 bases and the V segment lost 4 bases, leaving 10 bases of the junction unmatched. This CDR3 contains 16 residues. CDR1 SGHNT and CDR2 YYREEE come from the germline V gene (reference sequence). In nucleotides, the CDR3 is TGTGCCAGCAGCCTGAAACTAGCGGGAGGGCTTGTTGAGCAGTTCTTC. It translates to CASSLKLAGGLVEQFF. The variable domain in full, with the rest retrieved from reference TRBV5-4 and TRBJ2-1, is ETGVTQSPTHLIKTRGQQVTLRCSSQSGHNTVSWYQQALGQGPQFIFQYYREEENGRGNFPPRFSGLQFPNYSSELNVNALELDDSALYLCASSLKLAGGLVEQFFGPGTRLTVL.

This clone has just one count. This CDR3 is CASRNSGRGLAGYTF. The CDR3 DNA sequence: TGTGCCAGCAGGAACTCCGGGAGGGGGCTCGCTGGCTACACCTTC. The V gene is TRBV13, the J gene TRBJ1-2; 7 bases map to TRBD1. Germline V lookup: CDR1 PRHDT, CDR2 FYEKMQ (reference sequence). The CDR3 runs to 15 residues. V was clipped by 6 bases and J by 7 bases; unmatched bases: 14.

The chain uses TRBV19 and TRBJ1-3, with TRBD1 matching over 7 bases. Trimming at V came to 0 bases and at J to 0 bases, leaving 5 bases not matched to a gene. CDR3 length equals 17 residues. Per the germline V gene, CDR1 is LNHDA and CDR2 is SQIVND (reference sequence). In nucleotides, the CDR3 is TGTGCCAGTAGTATAGATGGACAGGCCTTCTCTGGAAACACCATATATTTT. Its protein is CASSIDGQAFSGNTIYF.

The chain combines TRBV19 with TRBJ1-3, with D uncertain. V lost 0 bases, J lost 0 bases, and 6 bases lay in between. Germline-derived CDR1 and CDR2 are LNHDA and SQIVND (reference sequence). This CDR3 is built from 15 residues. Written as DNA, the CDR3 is TGTGCCAGTAGTATAGAGCACCCCTCTGGAAACACCATATATTTT. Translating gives CASSIEHPSGNTIYF.

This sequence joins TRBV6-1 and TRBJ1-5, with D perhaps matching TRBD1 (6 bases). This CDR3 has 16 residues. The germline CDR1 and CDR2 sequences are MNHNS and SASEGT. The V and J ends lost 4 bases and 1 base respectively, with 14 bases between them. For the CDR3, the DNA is TGTGCCAGCAGTGCCCAGCCGGGACACAGCAATCAGCCCCAGCATTTT. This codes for CASSAQPGHSNQPQHF.

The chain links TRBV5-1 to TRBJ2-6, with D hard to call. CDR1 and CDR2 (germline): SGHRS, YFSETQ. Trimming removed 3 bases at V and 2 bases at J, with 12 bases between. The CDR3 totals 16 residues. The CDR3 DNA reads TGCGCCAGCAGCTCCACAGACCTCCCTGGGGCCAACGTCCTGACTTTC. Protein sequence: CASSSTDLPGANVLTF.

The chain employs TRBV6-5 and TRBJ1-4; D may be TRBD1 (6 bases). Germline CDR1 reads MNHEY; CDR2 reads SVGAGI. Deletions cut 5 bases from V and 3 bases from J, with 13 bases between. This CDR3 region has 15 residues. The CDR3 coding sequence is TGTGCCAGCAGTAACAGGGAGATACCTAATGAAAAACTGTTTTTT. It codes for CASSNREIPNEKLFF.

Here the CDR3 reads CAWKPIHLIMNTEAFF. CDR3 in DNA: TGTGCCTGGAAACCAATACACTTGATTATGAACACTGAAGCTTTCTTT. The chain employs TRBV30 and TRBJ1-1; D is unresolved. This CDR3 is 16 amino acids long. Looked up from germline, CDR1 is GTSNPN and CDR2 is SVGIG (reference sequence). The V and J ends lost 4 bases and 0 bases respectively, with 18 bases between them.